Below, one T cell receptor beta chain is given with its context. The PCR employed 60 Vbeta primers together with 13 Jbeta primers. Sequenced by immunoSEQ multiplex PCR; TCRdb stores in-frame clones only, minus some. The table has about 200,000 clones, around 87% seen once. The record originates from a study of cytomegalovirus exposure and HLA in healthy donors. Germline CDR1 is KGHSH and CDR2 is LQKENI. Trimming took off 0 bases at V and 12 bases at J, with 18 bases between the two ends. The CDR3 contains 15 residues. The sequencing sample was made of PBMCs. The receptor was derived from a young woman in good health and CMV-seronegative. The chain joins TRBV18 to TRBJ2-1, with D hard to call. The CDR3 sequence is CASSPPGTRSGGQFF. CDR3 coding DNA: TGTGCCAGCTCACCACCGGGTACCCGATCGGGTGGGCAGTTCTTC.